The TCR beta chain under discussion was sequenced for a study of CD8 T cells in Susac syndrome. CDR3 length: 17 residues. V lost 5 bases to trimming and J lost 2 bases; unmatched junction nucleotides: 12. The germline V gene encodes CDR1 MNHEY and CDR2 SVGEGT. RNA was extracted with the RNeasy kit, and a quantity of roughly 0.45 to 1 ug was reverse transcribed using random hexamers. TCRdb analysed the immunoSEQ multiplex PCR reads with MiXCR anew, one entry per CDR3 protein. The repertoire has under 200,000 distinct CDR3 sequences, just under 95% of them found once; the top ten carry around 0.14%. Sequencing was carried out using CD4+ T cells from PBMCs. V gene TRBV6-2 or TRBV6-3 combines with J gene TRBJ2-3, with 8 bases identical to TRBD2. The sequence derives from a human donor in good health. The CDR3 spells CASSTLRAAGDTDTQYF. CDR3 nucleotide sequence: TGTGCCAGCAGTACCCTCCGGGCAGCGGGGGACACAGATACGCAGTATTTT.